The 9 T cell receptor beta chains below were found in one sample sequenced in a study of cytomegalovirus exposure and HLA in healthy donors. The study ran its PCR with 60 Vbeta and 13 Jbeta primers. Here immunoSEQ multiplex PCR was the method, and the copy in TCRdb shows in-frame clones only, minus some. The sample has approximately 140,000 clones; 73% are singletons. Material: PBMCs. The receptors were sampled from a woman aged 40 to 50 in good health and CMV-seronegative.

V is TRBV28 and J is TRBJ1-2; 7 nucleotides match TRBD1. Germline CDR1 is MDHEN and CDR2 is SYDVKM. The CDR3 covers 14 residues. The V segment lost 6 bases and the J segment 4 bases; nucleotides outside the gene matches: 8. In DNA form, the CDR3 reads TGTGCCAGCAGCTATATCGACAGGGTCTATGGCTACACCTTC. It codes for CASSYIDRVYGYTF.

This clone is a singleton in its sample. Other DNA sequences from this sample encode an identical CDR3 as well. The rearrangement uses TRBV15 and TRBJ1-5, with D possibly being TRBD1 (5 bases). Looked up from germline, CDR1 is LNHNV and CDR2 is YYDKDF (reference sequence). CDR3 length equals 15 residues. Trimming stripped 0 bases from V and 1 base from J, with 7 bases between. For the CDR3, the DNA is TGTGCCACCAGCAGAGACAGGGTGAGCAATCAGCCCCAGCATTTT. It specifies CATSRDRVSNQPQHF.

The rearrangement uses TRBV2 and TRBJ2-1; 9 nucleotides agree with TRBD1. This CDR3 comprises 14 residues. V gave up 3 bases and J gave up 6 bases; unmatched junction bases: 3. Germline CDR1 is SNHLY and CDR2 is FYNNEI. CDR3 region: CASSDDRGGNEQFF. The CDR3 DNA is TGTGCCAGCAGTGATGACAGGGGGGGCAATGAGCAGTTCTTC.

The chain carries TRBV14 and TRBJ2-1; the D gene is possibly TRBD1 (6 bases). Germline CDR1 is SGHDN and CDR2 is FVKESK. The CDR3 covers 13 residues. Trimming pared 3 bases from V and 5 bases from J, leaving 8 bases between. CDR3 nucleotides: TGTGCCAGCAGCCACCGGACAGACAATGAGCAGTTCTTC. It is translated as CASSHRTDNEQFF.

V gene TRBV7-2 combines with J gene TRBJ1-1; TRBD1 is a possible D gene (5 bases). Germline V gene lookup returns CDR1 SGHTA and CDR2 FQGNSA. Trimming removed 1 base from V and 7 bases from J, with 16 bases in between. This CDR3 contains 15 residues. For the CDR3, the DNA is TGTGCCAGCAGCTTAGAAGGACCAGGGAAGGGTGAAGCTTTCTTT. Translation: CASSLEGPGKGEAFF. The complete variable domain, with remaining parts taken from reference TRBV7-2 and TRBJ1-1, reads GAGVSQSPSNKVTEKGKDVELRCDPISGHTALYWYRQSLGQGLEFLIYFQGNSAPDKSGLPSDRFSAERTGGSVSTLTIQRTQQEDSAVYLCASSLEGPGKGEAFFGQGTRLTVV.

The chain employs TRBV6-6 and TRBJ1-1; 7 bases map to TRBD1. The CDR3 covers 14 residues. The germline gives CDR1 MNHNY, CDR2 SVGAGI (reference sequence). V was clipped by 6 bases and J by 4 bases; unmatched bases: 8. Here the CDR3 DNA reads TGTGCCAGCAGGGGTCAGGGGGGTGTCACTGAAGCTTTCTTT. It encodes CASRGQGGVTEAFF.

The chain has TRBV10-3 and TRBJ1-2; tentative D call: TRBD1 (5 bases). The germline CDR1 and CDR2 sequences are ENHRY and SYGVKD. Trimming pared 6 bases from V and 6 bases from J, leaving 14 bases between. This CDR3 spans 13 amino acids. CDR3 sequence: CAISPRDSDGYTF. The CDR3 nucleotides read TGTGCCATCAGCCCCAGGGATTCGGATGGCTACACCTTC.

This clone was counted a few times. V gene TRBV6-5 combines with J gene TRBJ1-1; unclear D gene. The V end was cut by 0 bases, the J end by 1 base, with 9 bases between. The germline CDR1 and CDR2 sequences are MNHEY and SVGAGI. The CDR3 totals 15 residues. DNA for the CDR3: TGTGCCAGCAGTTACTCCTCCAGAGGGAACACTGAAGCTTTCTTT. Its protein product is CASSYSSRGNTEAFF.

This clone was found a few times. The rearrangement links TRBV2 to TRBJ1-2; D ambiguous. In germline, CDR1 is SNHLY, CDR2 FYNNEI. This CDR3 region has 17 residues. Deletions cut 2 bases from V and 5 bases from J, with 21 bases between. The CDR3: CASSERVEGLSAYGYTF. DNA for the CDR3: TGTGCCAGCAGTGAAAGGGTCGAGGGCCTCTCGGCTTATGGCTACACCTTC.